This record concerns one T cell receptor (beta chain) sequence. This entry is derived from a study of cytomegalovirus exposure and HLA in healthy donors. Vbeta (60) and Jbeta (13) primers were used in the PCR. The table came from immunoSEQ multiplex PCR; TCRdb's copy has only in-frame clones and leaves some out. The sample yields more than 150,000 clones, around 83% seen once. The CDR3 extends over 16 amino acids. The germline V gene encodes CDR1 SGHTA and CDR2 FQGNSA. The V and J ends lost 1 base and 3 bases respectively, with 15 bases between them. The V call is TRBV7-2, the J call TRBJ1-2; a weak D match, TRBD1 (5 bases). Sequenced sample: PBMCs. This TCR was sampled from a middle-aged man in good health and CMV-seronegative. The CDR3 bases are TGTGCCAGCAGCTTAGGAAGTAGGGGTTATTACTATGGCTACACCTTC. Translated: CASSLGSRGYYYGYTF.